The present T cell receptor (beta chain) was sequenced within a study of CD4 T cells in relation to SARS-CoV-2 and coronaviruses. CDR1 and CDR2 from the germline V gene are MNHEY and SMNVEV (reference sequence). The CDR3 length is 17 residues. The junction had 2 bases not matched to a gene; V was cut back by 0 bases and J by 0 bases. Worth noting for this clone: What it binds is unknown.

Assay used: immunoSEQ multiplex PCR; TCRdb lists only in-frame clones, some missing. Of around 22,000 clones listed, roughly 80% are singletons. Unexposed donor CD4+ T cells date from about 2011-2018, before the COVID-19 pandemic. After about ten days of culture, CD4+ T cells were isolated. The chain employs TRBV27 and TRBJ2-6; 7 nucleotides match TRBD1. The clonotype was recovered from a human donor in good health. Sequencing was done on a sample of CD4+ T cells from PBMCs, cultured in vitro. The CDR3 DNA reads TGTGCCAGCAGTTTATCGGCAGGGGGCTCTGGGGCCAACGTCCTGACTTTC. This sequence encodes CASSLSAGGSGANVLTF.